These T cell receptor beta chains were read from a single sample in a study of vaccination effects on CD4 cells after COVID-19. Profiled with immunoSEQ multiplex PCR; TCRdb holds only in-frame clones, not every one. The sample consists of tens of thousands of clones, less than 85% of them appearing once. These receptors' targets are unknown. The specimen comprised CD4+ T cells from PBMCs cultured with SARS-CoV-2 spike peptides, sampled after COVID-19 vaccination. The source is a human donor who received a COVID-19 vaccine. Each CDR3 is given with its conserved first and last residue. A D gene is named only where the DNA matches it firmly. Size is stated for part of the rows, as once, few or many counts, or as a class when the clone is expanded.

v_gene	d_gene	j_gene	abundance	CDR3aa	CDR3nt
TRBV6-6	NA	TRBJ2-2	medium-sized	CASSPQAGPRRLQAGELFF	TGTGCCAGCAGTCCACAAGCCGGGCCCAGACGGCTACAGGCCGGGGAGCTGTTTTTT
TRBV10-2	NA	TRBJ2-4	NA	CASSDISKNIQYF	TGCGCCAGCAGTGACATATCCAAAAACATTCAGTACTTC
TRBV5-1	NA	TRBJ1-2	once	CASSEGTLSYGYTF	TGCGCCAGCAGCGAGGGGACATTGTCATATGGCTACACCTTC
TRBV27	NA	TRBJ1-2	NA	CASSFRSAGTNYGYTF	TGTGCCAGCAGTTTTCGATCGGCCGGTACTAACTATGGCTACACCTTC
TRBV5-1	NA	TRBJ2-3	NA	CASSHDRKYTDTQYF	TGCGCCAGCAGCCACGACAGGAAATACACAGATACGCAGTATTTT
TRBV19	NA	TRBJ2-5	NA	CASTLKLDVGTQYF	TGTGCCAGTACGCTAAAACTAGATGTTGGGACCCAGTACTTC
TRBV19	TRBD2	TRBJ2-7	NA	CASSRGLALTGEQYF	TGTGCCAGTAGTAGAGGACTAGCATTAACGGGGGAGCAGTACTTC
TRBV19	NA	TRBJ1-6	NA	CASSPPVQGIRSPLHF	TGTGCCAGTAGTCCCCCGGTACAGGGAATACGTTCACCCCTCCACTTT
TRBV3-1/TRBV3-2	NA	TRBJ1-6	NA	CASRPSLNSPLHF	TGTGCCAGCAGACCTTCCCTGAATTCACCCCTCCACTTT
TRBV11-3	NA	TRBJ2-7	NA	CASSLSAGEQYF	TGTGCCAGCAGCTTAAGCGCGGGCGAGCAGTACTTC
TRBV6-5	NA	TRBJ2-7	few	CASSSTGFSSYEQYF	TGTGCCAGCAGTTCAACAGGGTTTTCCTCCTACGAGCAGTACTTC
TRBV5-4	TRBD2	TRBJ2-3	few	CASSSRLAGGRDTQYF	TGTGCCAGCAGCTCTCGACTAGCGGGAGGGAGAGATACGCAGTATTTT
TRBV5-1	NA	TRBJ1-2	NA	CASSLAGGEGRYGYTF	TGCGCCAGCAGCTTGGCCGGAGGGGAGGGGAGGTATGGCTACACCTTC
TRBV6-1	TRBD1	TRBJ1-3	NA	CASSDRQGLNTIYF	TGTGCCAGCAGTGACCGACAGGGCTTGAACACCATATATTTT
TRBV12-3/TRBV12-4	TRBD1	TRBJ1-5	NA	CASRRTGNQPQHF	TGTGCCAGCAGAAGGACAGGTAATCAGCCCCAGCATTTT
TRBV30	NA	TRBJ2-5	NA	CAWRLGAGQYF	TGTGCCTGGAGATTAGGAGCAGGCCAGTACTTC
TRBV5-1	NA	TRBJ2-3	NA	CASSWGAAPTDTQYF	TGCGCCAGCAGCTGGGGGGCTGCGCCCACAGATACGCAGTATTTT
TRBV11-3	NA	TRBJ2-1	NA	CASSLDQGGSSSYNEQFF	TGTGCCAGCAGCTTAGATCAAGGGGGTTCTAGCTCCTACAATGAGCAGTTCTTC
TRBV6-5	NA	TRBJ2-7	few	CASRNSQLQYF	TGTGCCAGCAGAAACTCACAGTTACAGTACTTC
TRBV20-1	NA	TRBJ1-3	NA	CSASPSGNTIYF	TGCAGTGCTAGTCCCTCTGGAAACACCATATATTTT
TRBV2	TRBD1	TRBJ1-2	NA	CASMEDRGHGYTF	TGTGCCAGCATGGAGGACAGGGGTCACGGCTACACCTTC
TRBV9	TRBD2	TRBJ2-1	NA	CASSVVRGGGAANEQFF	TGTGCCAGCAGCGTAGTAAGGGGCGGGGGGGCGGCCAATGAGCAGTTCTTC
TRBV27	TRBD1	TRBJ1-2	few	CASSTAGQAYGYTF	TGTGCCAGCAGTACGGCAGGACAGGCCTATGGCTACACCTTC
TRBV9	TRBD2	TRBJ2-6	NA	CASSSGTSGRSGANVLTF	TGTGCCAGCAGCTCCGGGACTAGCGGGAGATCCGGGGCCAACGTCCTGACTTTC